This is a list of T cell receptor beta chains from one sample in a study of breast tumors, draining lymph nodes, adjacent tissues. Each CDR3 protein is one row after TCRdb ran MiXCR on the multiplex PCR reads. The table lists about 31,000 distinct CDR3 sequences, roughly 63% of them singletons. The material sequenced was breast tumor tissue. These receptors came from a female donor with breast cancer. Some clones in this sample may be carry-over from other donors' samples. The CDR3 runs from the conserved cysteine through the conserved F or W. Fields, in order: V gene, D gene, clone size, J gene, CDR3 protein, CDR3 DNA. D genes are given only for firm matches. Size tells how often a clone was seen (once, few, many) or the class of an expanded clone, and some rows leave it out.

v_gene: TRBV4-1; d_gene: TRBD1; abundance: -; j_gene: TRBJ2-7; CDR3aa: CASSQATGGPMVQYF; CDR3nt: TGCGCCAGCAGCCAAGCGACAGGGGGACCTATGGTGCAGTACTTC
v_gene: TRBV19; d_gene: -; abundance: many; j_gene: TRBJ2-1; CDR3aa: CASSPPNTFDNEQFF; CDR3nt: TGTGCCAGTAGTCCCCCGAACACCTTTGACAATGAGCAGTTCTTC
v_gene: TRBV7-2; d_gene: -; abundance: -; j_gene: TRBJ2-7; CDR3aa: CASSSGGASGEQYF; CDR3nt: TGTGCCAGCAGCTCAGGCGGGGCCTCGGGCGAGCAGTACTTC
v_gene: TRBV19; d_gene: TRBD1; abundance: once; j_gene: TRBJ1-1; CDR3aa: CASGGTGVYSEAFF; CDR3nt: TGTGCCAGTGGGGGGACAGGGGTTTACTCTGAGGCTTTCTTT
v_gene: TRBV7-2; d_gene: -; abundance: -; j_gene: TRBJ2-7; CDR3aa: CASSLAEGLTFSYEQYF; CDR3nt: TGTGCCAGCAGCTTAGCGGAAGGACTAACCTTCTCCTACGAGCAGTACTTC
v_gene: TRBV7-3; d_gene: TRBD2; abundance: -; j_gene: TRBJ2-1; CDR3aa: CASSLTNSGEYNEQFF; CDR3nt: TGTGCCAGCAGCTTAACGAATAGCGGGGAGTACAATGAGCAGTTCTTC
v_gene: TRBV5-6; d_gene: -; abundance: -; j_gene: TRBJ1-2; CDR3aa: CASTASPTGDYGYTF; CDR3nt: TGTGCCAGCACCGCTTCTCCTACAGGAGACTATGGCTACACCTTC
v_gene: TRBV2; d_gene: -; abundance: -; j_gene: TRBJ2-1; CDR3aa: CASSGTVIYNEQFF; CDR3nt: TGTGCCAGCAGTGGGACGGTAATCTACAATGAGCAGTTCTTC
v_gene: TRBV14; d_gene: TRBD1; abundance: few; j_gene: TRBJ1-2; CDR3aa: CASSHVGQGDRSYGYTF; CDR3nt: TGTGCCAGCAGCCACGTGGGACAGGGAGATCGGAGCTATGGCTACACCTTC
v_gene: TRBV20-1; d_gene: -; abundance: -; j_gene: TRBJ2-7; CDR3aa: CSARKSGLDF; CDR3nt: TGCAGTGCTAGAAAAAGCGGCCTGGACTTC
v_gene: TRBV6-2/TRBV6-3; d_gene: TRBD1; abundance: -; j_gene: TRBJ1-5; CDR3aa: CASSLTGMGNQPQHF; CDR3nt: TGTGCCAGCAGCCTGACAGGGATGGGCAATCAGCCCCAGCATTTT
v_gene: TRBV7-9; d_gene: -; abundance: many; j_gene: TRBJ1-1; CDR3aa: CASRGNTEAFF; CDR3nt: TGTGCCAGCAGGGGGAACACTGAAGCTTTCTTT
v_gene: TRBV7-2; d_gene: -; abundance: -; j_gene: TRBJ1-4; CDR3aa: CASSSRDNEKLFF; CDR3nt: TGTGCCAGCAGCAGCCGGGACAATGAAAAACTGTTTTTT
v_gene: TRBV24-1; d_gene: -; abundance: -; j_gene: TRBJ2-5; CDR3aa: CAASDLRDKGAQYF; CDR3nt: TGTGCCGCCAGTGATTTGCGGGACAAGGGGGCCCAGTACTTC
v_gene: TRBV5-1; d_gene: -; abundance: -; j_gene: TRBJ1-2; CDR3aa: CASSSSSGLRDGYTF; CDR3nt: TGCGCCAGCAGCTCAAGTTCAGGGTTACGCGATGGCTACACCTTC
v_gene: TRBV5-1; d_gene: -; abundance: few; j_gene: TRBJ2-3; CDR3aa: CASSFSNSRGIADTQYF; CDR3nt: TGCGCCAGCAGCTTCTCTAACTCCCGGGGTATTGCAGATACGCAGTATTTT
v_gene: TRBV6-6; d_gene: TRBD1; abundance: -; j_gene: TRBJ1-5; CDR3aa: CASRLVRQGYQPQHF; CDR3nt: TGTGCCAGCAGACTCGTGAGACAGGGGTATCAGCCCCAGCATTTT
v_gene: TRBV5-8; d_gene: -; abundance: many; j_gene: TRBJ1-2; CDR3aa: CASSIPPGPYGYTF; CDR3nt: TGTGCCAGCAGCATACCACCGGGGCCCTATGGCTACACCTTC
v_gene: TRBV6-1; d_gene: -; abundance: -; j_gene: TRBJ1-3; CDR3aa: CASSAGLGNTIYF; CDR3nt: TGTGCCAGCAGTGCAGGGTTAGGAAACACCATATATTTT
v_gene: TRBV5-1; d_gene: -; abundance: many; j_gene: TRBJ2-3; CDR3aa: CASSTGTVGNTDTQYF; CDR3nt: TGCGCCAGCAGCACCGGGACTGTGGGGAATACAGATACGCAGTATTTT
v_gene: TRBV7-8; d_gene: TRBD1; abundance: -; j_gene: TRBJ2-7; CDR3aa: CASSWGTATYEQYF; CDR3nt: TGTGCCAGCAGCTGGGGGACAGCGACCTACGAGCAGTACTTC
v_gene: TRBV28; d_gene: -; abundance: many; j_gene: TRBJ2-1; CDR3aa: CASNRGGAASYNEQFF; CDR3nt: TGTGCCAGCAACCGAGGGGGGGCCGCGTCCTACAATGAGCAGTTCTTC
v_gene: TRBV7-8; d_gene: TRBD2; abundance: -; j_gene: TRBJ2-5; CDR3aa: CASSIAGLRGTQYF; CDR3nt: TGTGCCAGTAGTATAGCGGGATTGAGGGGGACCCAGTACTTC
v_gene: TRBV29-1; d_gene: TRBD2; abundance: -; j_gene: TRBJ2-1; CDR3aa: CSVVVSSGAQFF; CDR3nt: TGCAGCGTTGTAGTGTCCAGCGGGGCGCAGTTCTTC
v_gene: TRBV12-3/TRBV12-4; d_gene: -; abundance: -; j_gene: TRBJ1-4; CDR3aa: CASSLGRGAEKLFF; CDR3nt: TGTGCCAGCAGTTTAGGACGGGGGGCGGAAAAACTGTTTTTT
v_gene: TRBV7-2; d_gene: -; abundance: -; j_gene: TRBJ2-2; CDR3aa: CASSFLVTGELFF; CDR3nt: TGTGCCAGCAGCTTTTTGGTCACCGGGGAGCTGTTTTTT
v_gene: TRBV5-6; d_gene: TRBD1; abundance: many; j_gene: TRBJ2-7; CDR3aa: CASSLVGQGIDEQYF; CDR3nt: TGTGCCAGCAGCTTGGTTGGACAGGGGATCGACGAGCAGTACTTC
v_gene: TRBV20-1; d_gene: -; abundance: many; j_gene: TRBJ1-4; CDR3aa: CSARLWDGEKLFF; CDR3nt: TGCAGTGCTAGACTGTGGGACGGTGAAAAACTGTTTTTT
v_gene: TRBV15; d_gene: -; abundance: -; j_gene: TRBJ2-5; CDR3aa: CATSRDRAEGETQYF; CDR3nt: TGTGCCACCAGCAGAGACAGGGCGGAGGGAGAGACCCAGTACTTC
v_gene: TRBV7-7; d_gene: -; abundance: -; j_gene: TRBJ2-1; CDR3aa: CASSFTQDNEQFF; CDR3nt: TGTGCTAGCAGCTTTACACAGGACAATGAGCAGTTCTTC
v_gene: TRBV14; d_gene: TRBD1; abundance: -; j_gene: TRBJ2-3; CDR3aa: CASSPGQGSTDTQYF; CDR3nt: TGTGCCAGCAGCCCGGGACAGGGTAGCACAGATACGCAGTATTTT